Shown below are 7 T cell receptor beta chains from a single sample sequenced in a study of cytomegalovirus exposure and HLA in healthy donors. Amplification used 60 Vbeta primers and 13 Jbeta primers. Measured with immunoSEQ multiplex PCR; TCRdb has only the in-frame clones, and not every one. The sample table sets out tens of thousands of clones. Specimen: PBMCs. Receptor source: a man aged 45-65 years in good health and CMV-seropositive.

The chain has TRBV7-8 and TRBJ2-1; D not certain. V lost 5 bases to trimming and J lost 3 bases, with 11 bases between them. The length of the CDR3 is 14 residues. Looked up from germline, CDR1 is SGHVS and CDR2 is FQNEAQ. CDR3 bases: TGTGCCAGCAGCCACCCTATAGACTACAATGAGCAGTTCTTC. Translated, it gives CASSHPIDYNEQFF. Combining the CDR3 with reference TRBV7-8 and TRBJ2-1 gives the whole variable domain GAGVSQSPRYKVAKRGQDVALRCDPISGHVSLFWYQQALGQGPEFLTYFQNEAQLDKSGLPSDRFFAERPEGSVSTLKIQRTQQEDSAVYLCASSHPIDYNEQFFGPGTRLTVL.

The V gene is TRBV12-5, the J gene TRBJ1-1; D not certain. CDR1 is LGHNT, CDR2 FRNRAP, per germline. V was trimmed by 6 bases and J by 3 bases, leaving 11 bases between them. CDR3 size: 13 residues. The CDR3 here is CASGTGSDTEAFF. The CDR3 bases are TGTGCTAGTGGCACGGGGTCCGACACTGAAGCTTTCTTT.

The rearrangement links TRBV19 to TRBJ2-1; D gene unclear. Trimming took off 3 bases at V and 7 bases at J, with 7 bases between the two ends. Germline CDR1 and CDR2: LNHDA and SQIVND (reference sequence). The CDR3 consists of 12 residues. The CDR3 is CASSIPRNEQFF. In DNA form, the CDR3 reads TGTGCCAGTAGTATCCCTAGGAATGAGCAGTTCTTC.

V usage is TRBV10-3 and J usage is TRBJ2-7, with D perhaps TRBD1 (6 bases). V was clipped by 7 bases and J by 5 bases, with 15 bases between them. Germline loops: CDR1 ENHRY, CDR2 SYGVKD. The CDR3 has 13 amino acids. Here the CDR3 reads CAINGQPQNEQYF. The CDR3 DNA reads TGTGCCATCAACGGACAGCCCCAGAACGAGCAGTACTTC.

The chain links TRBV18 to TRBJ2-3, with D maybe TRBD2 (5 bases). V lost 3 bases, J lost 1 base, and 14 bases lay in between. This CDR3 spans 16 amino acids. Germline CDR1 is KGHSH and CDR2 is LQKENI. The CDR3 region is CASSPRARLGTDTQYF. For the CDR3, the DNA is TGTGCCAGCTCACCGAGGGCCAGGCTCGGCACAGATACGCAGTATTTT.

The V and J genes are TRBV7-2 and TRBJ1-1; TRBD1 matches 9 bases. CDR1 SGHTA and CDR2 FQGNSA come from the germline V gene. The CDR3 is made up of 15 amino acids. V lost 3 bases to trimming and J lost 4 bases; unmatched junction nucleotides: 6. CDR3 nucleotide sequence: TGTGCCAGCAGCTTCACAGGGGGCCGGAGCACTGAAGCTTTCTTT. Translated: CASSFTGGRSTEAFF.

The genes are TRBV19 and TRBJ2-4; 10 bases map to TRBD2. Germline-derived CDR1 and CDR2 are LNHDA and SQIVND (reference sequence). V dropped 5 bases and J dropped 6; count of bases not matched to a gene: 4. The length of the CDR3 is 14 residues. In nucleotides, the CDR3 is TGTGCCAGTAGTTCGTTAGCGGGAGGAAACATTCAGTACTTC. Encoded protein: CASSSLAGGNIQYF.